The rows below give T cell receptor beta chains drawn from one sample of a study of blood T cell repertoires in COVID-19. TCRdb keeps only in-frame clones here, not all; method: immunoSEQ multiplex PCR. The data hold 200,000 to 300,000 clones, with around 87% observed a single time. Sequences were obtained from peripheral blood. All receptors derive from a woman between 35 and 50 years old who had recovered from COVID-19. The CDR3 runs from the conserved cysteine through the conserved F or W. D genes are given only for firm matches. A clone size is listed for some rows: how often the clone was seen (once, few, many), or a class if it is expanded.

v_call: TRBV13
clone_size: few
cdr3_length: 17
d_call: TRBD2
j_call: TRBJ2-5
cdr3_nt: TGTGCCAGCAGCCTCATGACTAGCGATACGATACAAGAGACCCAGTACTTC
cdr3_aa: CASSLMTSDTIQETQYF

v_call: TRBV6-5
clone_size: .
cdr3_length: 14
d_call: TRBD2
j_call: TRBJ2-1
cdr3_nt: TGTGCCAGCACTCTAGCGGGGGTTTACAATGAGCAGTTCTTC
cdr3_aa: CASTLAGVYNEQFF

v_call: TRBV19
clone_size: .
cdr3_length: 14
d_call: .
j_call: TRBJ1-1
cdr3_nt: TGTGCCAGTAGTATAGGATACAAGAACACTGAAGCTTTCTTT
cdr3_aa: CASSIGYKNTEAFF

v_call: TRBV19
clone_size: .
cdr3_length: 15
d_call: TRBD1
j_call: TRBJ1-4
cdr3_nt: TGTGCCAGTAGTATGACAGGGGCCTCTAATGAAAAACTGTTTTTT
cdr3_aa: CASSMTGASNEKLFF

v_call: TRBV2
clone_size: .
cdr3_length: 18
d_call: TRBD2
j_call: TRBJ2-3
cdr3_nt: TGTGCCACTAGGGGGGGGCTAGCGGGGCCACTTGGCACAGATACGCAGTATTTT
cdr3_aa: CATRGGLAGPLGTDTQYF

v_call: TRBV11-2
clone_size: .
cdr3_length: 16
d_call: TRBD1
j_call: TRBJ2-1
cdr3_nt: TGTGCCAGCAGCCGAGGGACAGGGGCTCCTCTCAATGAGCAGTTCTTC
cdr3_aa: CASSRGTGAPLNEQFF

v_call: TRBV28
clone_size: .
cdr3_length: 14
d_call: .
j_call: TRBJ1-4
cdr3_nt: TGTGCCAGCAGCCCCTCCAGGGTGGGGGAAAAACTGTTTTTT
cdr3_aa: CASSPSRVGEKLFF

v_call: TRBV10-1
clone_size: .
cdr3_length: 13
d_call: .
j_call: TRBJ1-1
cdr3_nt: TGCGCCAGCAGTGAGTATGGTGAGGATGAAGCTTTCTTT
cdr3_aa: CASSEYGEDEAFF

v_call: TRBV27
clone_size: .
cdr3_length: 13
d_call: .
j_call: TRBJ1-3
cdr3_nt: TGTGCCAGCAAGAGGGTCCCTGGAAACACCATATATTTT
cdr3_aa: CASKRVPGNTIYF

v_call: TRBV19
clone_size: .
cdr3_length: 13
d_call: .
j_call: TRBJ1-2
cdr3_nt: TGTGCCAGTAGTCCGCTCAGGGGCTATGGCTACACCTTC
cdr3_aa: CASSPLRGYGYTF

v_call: TRBV15
clone_size: .
cdr3_length: 13
d_call: .
j_call: TRBJ1-6
cdr3_nt: TGTGCCACCAGCCCCTTTTATAATTCACCCCTCCACTTT
cdr3_aa: CATSPFYNSPLHF

v_call: TRBV19
clone_size: .
cdr3_length: 17
d_call: TRBD1
j_call: TRBJ2-5
cdr3_nt: TGTGCCAGTAGTATACGGGCCCTTTTAGGGGGCTGGGAGACCCAGTACTTC
cdr3_aa: CASSIRALLGGWETQYF

v_call: TRBV28
clone_size: .
cdr3_length: 16
d_call: .
j_call: TRBJ2-3
cdr3_nt: TGTGCCAGCAGTTCCCCGGCCGGGGGTGGAAAAGATACGCAGTATTTT
cdr3_aa: CASSSPAGGGKDTQYF

v_call: TRBV14
clone_size: .
cdr3_length: 17
d_call: TRBD2
j_call: TRBJ2-3
cdr3_nt: TGTGCCAGCAGCCATCGGAGGACTAGCGGGGGGGAAGATACGCAGTATTTT
cdr3_aa: CASSHRRTSGGEDTQYF

v_call: TRBV9
clone_size: .
cdr3_length: 14
d_call: TRBD2
j_call: TRBJ2-1
cdr3_nt: TGTGCCAGCAGCGTAGACGGGGGGGCCGGTGAGCAGTTCTTC
cdr3_aa: CASSVDGGAGEQFF